Each of the 28 T cell receptor beta chains below was sequenced from the same sample in a study of T cells after yellow fever vaccination. MiXCR, run by TCRdb on the 5' RACE reads, gives a single entry per CDR3 protein. The sample consists of about 170,000 distinct CDR3 sequences, about 10% of them appearing once. The material was CD8+ T cells sorted from PBMCs, obtained 15 days after the yellow fever booster vaccination. All receptors derive from a man in his late teens or twenties who received the YFV17D yellow fever vaccine.

This clonotype was counted at least ten times. The chain links TRBV7-6 to TRBJ1-4; the D gene is possibly TRBD1 (6 bases). The ends were cut back, 2 bases at V and 3 bases at J, with 10 bases in the middle. Germline assignment: CDR1 SGHVS and CDR2 FNYEAQ. This CDR3 spans 15 amino acids. CDR3 DNA sequence: TGTGCCAGCAGCTTATGGACAGCTCCTAATGAAAAACTGTTTTTT. This gives the protein CASSLWTAPNEKLFF.

This clonotype was found many times. The chain couples TRBV28 to TRBJ2-2; D remains ambiguous. The CDR3 loop spans 14 amino acids. Germline V gene sequence: CDR1 MDHEN, CDR2 SYDVKM. The V end lost 6 bases, the J end lost 7 bases, and 15 bases lay between the germline ends. CDR3 region: CASSMTHSGGELFF. The CDR3 bases are TGTGCCAGCAGCATGACACATTCGGGCGGGGAGCTGTTTTTT.

This clonotype appeared a few times. V gene TRBV3-1 combines with J gene TRBJ2-7; 7 positions match TRBD2. Unmatched junction bases numbered 10, after V lost 2 bases and J lost 3 bases. This CDR3 contains 16 residues. Germline V gives CDR1 LGHDT, CDR2 YNNKEL (reference sequence). The CDR3 nucleotides read TGTGCCAGCAGCCAAAAACGAGGGACTACTTACTACGAGCAGTACTTC. Its protein product is CASSQKRGTTYYEQYF.

This chain uses TRBV7-2 with TRBJ2-5, with 9 positions matching TRBD2. CDR1 is SGHTA and CDR2 is FQGNSA in the germline V gene. The trim removed 1 base at V and 1 base at J, leaving 4 bases unmatched. CDR3 length: 16 residues. The CDR3 loop reads CASSLVSGGPQETQYF. The DNA of the CDR3 is TGTGCCAGCAGCTTAGTTAGCGGGGGCCCCCAAGAGACCCAGTACTTC.

Only a few counts were recorded for this clonotype. The rearrangement links TRBV12-3 or TRBV12-4 to TRBJ2-1, with D perhaps matching TRBD2 (6 bases). The CDR3 covers 15 residues. V was cut by 10 bases and J by 6 bases, with 22 bases left in between. The CDR3, as DNA: TGTGCCACCATCCGGGACTCCCGTCGGGGCAATGAGCAGTTCTTC. It translates to CATIRDSRRGNEQFF.

This clonotype has more than one count but fewer than ten. The J gene is TRBJ1-1, the V gene TRBV7-6; 8 bases match TRBD1. The CDR3 has 15 amino acids. Losses at the gene ends were 9 bases for V and 0 bases for J; bases not matched to a gene: 9. Looked up from germline, CDR1 is SGHVS and CDR2 is FNYEAQ. The CDR3 loop reads CASTDRGGMNTEAFF. The DNA for the CDR3 is TGTGCCAGTACAGACAGGGGAGGCATGAACACTGAAGCTTTCTTT.

V gene TRBV4-1 combines with J gene TRBJ2-1; D unresolved. The CDR3 spans 13 residues. V lost 0 bases, J lost 6 bases, and 6 bases lay in between. Germline CDR1 and CDR2: MGHRA and YSYEKL. CDR3 nucleotides: TGCGCCAGCAGCCAAGATGGCTTCAATGAGCAGTTCTTC. This gives the protein CASSQDGFNEQFF.

In its sample, this clonotype was seen a few times. V is TRBV2 and J is TRBJ2-5; a possible D gene is TRBD2 (5 bases). This CDR3 has 14 residues. Germline loops: CDR1 SNHLY, CDR2 FYNNEI. Trimming shortened V by 8 bases and J by 4 bases, and 17 bases separated the two germline ends. Here the CDR3 DNA reads TGTGCCAGCCGCGCGAGGGAAGGGCTAGAGACCCAGTACTTC. Amino acids: CASRAREGLETQYF.

The gene calls are TRBV6-5 and TRBJ1-1; 9 bases match TRBD1. The V gene's germline CDR1 is MNHEY and CDR2 SVGAGI. Trimming removed 8 bases from V and 3 bases from J; junction bases left unmatched: 7. This CDR3 is 14 amino acids long. As DNA, the CDR3 is TGTGCCAGCTCAAAGGACAGGGGTTACACTGAAGCTTTCTTT. It is translated as CASSKDRGYTEAFF.

This clonotype has at least ten counts. This sequence joins TRBV9 and TRBJ1-2; D gene uncertain. Trimming left V 4 bases short and J 0 bases short, with 13 bases between. Germline lookup yields CDR1 SGDLS and CDR2 YYNGEE. The CDR3 is made up of 15 amino acids. This chain's CDR3 is CASSMGIGTNYGYTF. The CDR3, as DNA: TGTGCCAGCAGCATGGGGATTGGGACTAACTATGGCTACACCTTC.

V gene TRBV29-1 combines with J gene TRBJ2-7; possible D gene TRBD1, 6 bases. V was pared by 7 bases and J by 3 bases, with 16 bases between. The CDR3 contains 13 residues. Germline V gene lookup returns CDR1 SQVTM and CDR2 ANQGSEA. The CDR3 DNA reads TGCAGCGCTAAATCTGCACAGGGCTACGAGCAGTACTTC. As protein: CSAKSAQGYEQYF.

This chain joins TRBV28 and TRBJ2-5, with 12 bases that match TRBD2. This CDR3 spans 16 amino acids. From germline, CDR1 is MDHEN and CDR2 SYDVKM. With V trimmed by 5 bases and J by 3 bases, 7 bases remained unmatched. This CDR3 reads CASSPGLAGYKETQYF. The DNA for the CDR3 is TGTGCCAGCAGTCCCGGACTAGCGGGGTATAAAGAGACCCAGTACTTC.

V gene TRBV7-2 combines with J gene TRBJ2-5; 9 bases agree with TRBD2. V shed 3 bases and J 1 base; nucleotides not matched to a gene: 6. The CDR3 runs 16 residues. CDR1 SGHTA and CDR2 FQGNSA come from the germline V gene. CDR3 sequence (DNA): TGTGCCAGCAGCTTCCCGTCTAGCGGGGTCCAAGAGACCCAGTACTTC. Residues: CASSFPSSGVQETQYF.

This clonotype was counted many times. The chain has TRBV29-1 and TRBJ2-1; 7 nucleotides match TRBD1. CDR1 and CDR2 from the germline V gene are SQVTM and ANQGSEA. The CDR3 covers 13 residues. The V and J ends lost 6 bases and 8 bases, in that order; junction bases with no gene match: 10. In DNA form, the CDR3 reads TGCAGCGTAGATCCGATGGGGACAGATGAGCAGTTCTTC. Its translation is CSVDPMGTDEQFF.

The V and J genes are TRBV5-1 and TRBJ1-1; D may be TRBD1 (6 bases). The germline V gene has CDR1 SGHRS and CDR2 YFSETQ. The CDR3 runs to 14 residues. Trimming took 0 bases from V and 6 from J, leaving 12 bases between them. CDR3 loop: CASSLGRGGPEAFF. DNA for the CDR3: TGCGCCAGCAGCTTGGGCCGGGGGGGGCCTGAAGCTTTCTTT.

The chain uses TRBV2 and TRBJ2-7; the D is unclear. Germline V gene sequence: CDR1 SNHLY, CDR2 FYNNEI. The CDR3 length is 14 residues. Trimming stripped 2 bases from V and 2 bases from J, with 10 bases between. The CDR3 protein is CASSEYTSPYEQYF. The CDR3 region has the DNA TGTGCCAGCAGTGAATACACGAGTCCCTACGAGCAGTACTTC.

V and J are TRBV10-3 and TRBJ2-7; D is perhaps TRBD1 (6 bases). This CDR3 comprises 15 residues. The germline V and J ends were trimmed by 8 bases and 2 bases, with 19 bases remaining between them. Germline V CDR1 and CDR2: ENHRY, SYGVKD. CDR3 DNA: TGTGCCATCGGCAACCGGGACAAGACAACCTACGAGCAGTACTTC. It translates to CAIGNRDKTTYEQYF.

CDR3 amino acids: CASSPGDVETEAFF. CDR3 nucleotide sequence: TGCGCCAGCAGCCCGGGGGACGTTGAGACTGAAGCTTTCTTT. The rearrangement uses TRBV5-1 and TRBJ1-1; the D gene is possibly TRBD1 (5 bases). The V and J ends lost 4 bases and 5 bases respectively, with 15 bases between them. Germline V gives CDR1 SGHRS, CDR2 YFSETQ. The CDR3 spans 14 residues. Full variable domain (outside the CDR3, taken from reference TRBV5-1 and TRBJ1-1): KAGVTQTPRYLIKTRGQQVTLSCSPISGHRSVSWYQQTPGQGLQFLFEYFSETQRNKGNFPGRFSGRQFSNSRSEMNVSTLELGDSALYLCASSPGDVETEAFFGQGTRLTVV.

V usage is TRBV10-2 and J usage is TRBJ2-3, with D possibly matching TRBD2 (5 bases). The V end was cut by 6 bases, the J end by 2 bases, with 18 bases between. The germline V gene encodes CDR1 WSHSY and CDR2 SAAADI. The CDR3 runs to 16 residues. The CDR3, as DNA: TGCGCCAGCAGGCAGACTCCCGGGGAATTCACAGATACGCAGTATTTT. Translation: CASRQTPGEFTDTQYF.

To note about this clonotype: Just one base apart from a much larger clone, this may be a read error. The missing conserved phenylalanine or tryptophan at the end of this CDR3 makes a read error likely. The chain recombines TRBV18 with TRBJ2-7; D unresolved. There are 14 residues in the CDR3. Germline CDR1 reads KGHSH; CDR2 reads LQKENI. The V end was cut by 3 bases, the J end by 3 bases, with 12 bases between. The chain's CDR3 is CASSPPGPFYEQYY. The CDR3 DNA follows: TGTGCCAGCTCACCCCCAGGACCTTTCTACGAGCAGTACTAC.

This clonotype was detected ten times or more. The chain employs TRBV7-8 and TRBJ2-2, with D tentatively TRBD1 or TRBD2 (5 bases each). Trimming removed 1 base at V and 6 bases at J, with 9 bases between. CDR1 is SGHVS and CDR2 is FQNEAQ in the germline V gene. CDR3 size: 14 residues. The CDR3 DNA reads TGTGCCAGCAGCTTAGATCTGGGACCCGGGGAGCTGTTTTTT. This gives the protein CASSLDLGPGELFF.

A few counts support this clonotype. The chain combines TRBV30 with TRBJ1-2, with a weak D call TRBD1 (5 bases). The CDR3 spans 14 residues. Trimming took off 5 bases at V and 7 bases at J, with 20 bases between the two ends. CDR1 and CDR2 from the germline V gene are GTSNPN and SVGIG (reference sequence). The CDR3 sequence: CAWWKTGQPLGYTF. DNA of the CDR3: TGTGCCTGGTGGAAAACAGGACAACCGCTTGGCTACACCTTC.

The chain uses TRBV7-9 and TRBJ1-1; 7 bases match TRBD1. CDR1 and CDR2 from the germline V gene are SEHNR and FQNEAQ (reference sequence). Trimming at V came to 5 bases and at J to 2 bases, leaving 11 bases not matched to a gene. CDR3 size: 16 residues. The CDR3: CASSILPGTANTEAFF. Written as DNA, the CDR3 is TGTGCCAGCAGCATATTGCCCGGGACAGCAAACACTGAAGCTTTCTTT.

The J gene is TRBJ2-7, the V gene TRBV14; 15 nucleotides align to TRBD2. Trimming cost V 1 base and J 4 bases; bases outside gene matches: 2. The CDR3 is made up of 16 amino acids. In germline, CDR1 is SGHDN, CDR2 FVKESK. The CDR3 DNA reads TGTGCCAGCAGCCAAGCGGGACTAGCGGGGGGATACGAGCAGTACTTC. Amino acids: CASSQAGLAGGYEQYF.

This clonotype occurred a few times. The chain joins TRBV6-5 to TRBJ1-2, with a possible D match to TRBD1 (6 bases). The CDR3 loop spans 15 amino acids. The V gene lost 0 bases and the J gene lost 8 bases, with 16 bases spanning the gap. Germline loops: CDR1 MNHEY, CDR2 SVGAGI. In DNA, the CDR3 is TGTGCCAGCAGTTACTCGGAAGGGACATGGAAGGGCTACACCTTC. Its protein product is CASSYSEGTWKGYTF.

The V and J genes are TRBV14 and TRBJ2-2; 10 bases are shared with TRBD1. V gave up 5 bases and J gave up 3 bases; unmatched junction bases: 6. From germline, CDR1 is SGHDN and CDR2 FVKESK. This CDR3 spans 16 amino acids. CDR3 sequence reads: CASSTRGTGDTGELFF. The CDR3 nucleotides are TGTGCCAGCAGCACTCGAGGGACAGGGGACACCGGGGAGCTGTTTTTT. Drawing the rest from reference TRBV14 and TRBJ2-2, the complete variable domain is EAGVTQFPSHSVIEKGQTVTLRCDPISGHDNLYWYRRVMGKEIKFLLHFVKESKQDESGMPNNRFLAERTGGTYSTLKVQPAELEDSGVYFCASSTRGTGDTGELFFGEGSRLTVL.

This chain connects TRBV5-6 to TRBJ2-3; D remains ambiguous. This CDR3 has 14 amino acids. V was clipped by 1 base and J by 2 bases, with 8 bases between them. Germline values: CDR1 SGHDT, CDR2 YYEEEE. CDR3 region: CASSLYIDTDTQYF. The CDR3 region has the DNA TGTGCCAGCAGCTTGTACATAGACACAGATACGCAGTATTTT.

Only a few counts were recorded for this clonotype. The V call is TRBV12-3 or TRBV12-4, the J call TRBJ1-1; maybe TRBD1 (6 bases). Trimming left V 4 bases short and J 4 bases short, with 10 bases between. The CDR3 is made up of 13 amino acids. The CDR3 nucleotides read TGTGCCAGCAGTTCTGGGGGGGCCACTGAAGCTTTCTTT. Its translation is CASSSGGATEAFF.